The sequence of this TCR beta chain was determined in a study of T cells after yellow fever vaccination. Findings and limits, study-wide: Some clonotypes, a small share, were shared between CD4 and CD8 compartments.

Comment on this clonotype: Antigen specificity is unknown.

Each CDR3 protein is one row after TCRdb ran MiXCR on the 5' RACE reads. The sample carries 300,000 to 350,000 distinct CDR3 sequences, around 8.1% recorded once. V was shortened by 10 bases and J by 3 bases, with 16 bases between the two germline ends. The CDR3 runs to 14 residues. CDR1 and CDR2 (germline): MNHNS, SASEGT. This chain connects TRBV6-1 to TRBJ2-1; TRBD2 is a possible D gene (6 bases). The source is a man between 18 and 29 years old who received the YFV17D yellow fever vaccine. The starting material was PBMCs, obtained 35 to 50 days after the first yellow fever vaccination. The CDR3 DNA reads TGTGCCACCCAAAGGCCGGGGGACTACAATGAGCAGTTCTTC. Protein product: CATQRPGDYNEQFF.